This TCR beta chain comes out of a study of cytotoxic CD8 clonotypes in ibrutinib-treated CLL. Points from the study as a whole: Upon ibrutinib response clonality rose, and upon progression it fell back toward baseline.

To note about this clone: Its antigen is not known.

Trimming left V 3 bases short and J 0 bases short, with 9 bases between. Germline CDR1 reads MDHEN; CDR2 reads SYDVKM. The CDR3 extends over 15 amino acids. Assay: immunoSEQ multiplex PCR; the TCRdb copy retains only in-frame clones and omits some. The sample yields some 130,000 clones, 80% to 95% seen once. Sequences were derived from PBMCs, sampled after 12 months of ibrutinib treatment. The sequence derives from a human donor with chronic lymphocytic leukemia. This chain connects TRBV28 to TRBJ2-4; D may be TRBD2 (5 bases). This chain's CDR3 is CASSFEGLAKNIQYF. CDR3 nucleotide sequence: TGTGCCAGCAGTTTCGAGGGTCTAGCCAAAAACATTCAGTACTTC.